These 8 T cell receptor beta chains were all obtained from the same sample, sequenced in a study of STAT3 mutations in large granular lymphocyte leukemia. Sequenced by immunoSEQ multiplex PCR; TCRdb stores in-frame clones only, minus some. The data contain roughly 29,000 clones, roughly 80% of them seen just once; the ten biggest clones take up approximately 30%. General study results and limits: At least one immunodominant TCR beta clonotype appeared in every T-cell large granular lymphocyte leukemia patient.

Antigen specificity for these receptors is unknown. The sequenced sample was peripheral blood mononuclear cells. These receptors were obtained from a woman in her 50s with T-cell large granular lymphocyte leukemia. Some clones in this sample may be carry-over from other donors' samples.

CDR3 DNA: TGTGCCAGCAGCCCCTGGACTCAGCCCCAGCATTTT. This gives the protein CASSPWTQPQHF. The chain combines TRBV21-1 with TRBJ1-5. TRBV21-1 is a pseudogene segment. CDR3 length equals 12 residues.

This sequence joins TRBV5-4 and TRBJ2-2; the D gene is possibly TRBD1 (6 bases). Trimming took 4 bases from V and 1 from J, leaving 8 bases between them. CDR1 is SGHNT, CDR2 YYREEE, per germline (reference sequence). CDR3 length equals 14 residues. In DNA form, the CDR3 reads TGTGCCAGCAGCACGACAGGGAACACCGGGGAGCTGTTTTTT. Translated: CASSTTGNTGELFF.

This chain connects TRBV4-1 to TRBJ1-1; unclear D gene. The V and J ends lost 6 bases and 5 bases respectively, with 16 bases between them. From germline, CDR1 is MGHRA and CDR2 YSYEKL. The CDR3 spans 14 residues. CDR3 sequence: CASSLWWGGTEAFF. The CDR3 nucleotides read TGCGCCAGCAGTCTTTGGTGGGGAGGGACTGAAGCTTTCTTT.

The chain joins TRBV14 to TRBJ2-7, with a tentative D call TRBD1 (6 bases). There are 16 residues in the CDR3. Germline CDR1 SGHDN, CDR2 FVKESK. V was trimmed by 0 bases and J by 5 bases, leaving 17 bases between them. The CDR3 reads CASSQDLGQGSHEQYF. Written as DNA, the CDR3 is TGTGCCAGCAGCCAAGACCTCGGGCAGGGGTCACACGAGCAGTACTTC. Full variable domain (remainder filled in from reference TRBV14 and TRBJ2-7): EAGVTQFPSHSVIEKGQTVTLRCDPISGHDNLYWYRRVMGKEIKFLLHFVKESKQDESGMPNNRFLAERTGGTYSTLKVQPAELEDSGVYFCASSQDLGQGSHEQYFGPGTRLTVT.

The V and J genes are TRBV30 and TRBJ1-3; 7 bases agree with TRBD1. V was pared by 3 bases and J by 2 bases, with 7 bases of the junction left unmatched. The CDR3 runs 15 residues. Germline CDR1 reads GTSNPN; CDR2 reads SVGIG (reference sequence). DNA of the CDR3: TGTGCCTGGAGCCGCGAGGGGGCAACTGGAAACACCATATATTTT. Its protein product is CAWSREGATGNTIYF.

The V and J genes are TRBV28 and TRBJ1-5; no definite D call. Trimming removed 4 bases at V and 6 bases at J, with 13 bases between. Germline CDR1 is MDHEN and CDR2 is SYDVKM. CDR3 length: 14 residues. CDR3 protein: CASSSDPHGQPQHF. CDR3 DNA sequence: TGTGCCAGCAGTTCGGACCCGCACGGTCAGCCCCAGCATTTT.

The CDR3 coding sequence is TGTGCCAGCAGCACAGGGCCCACCCGCAATGAGCAGTTCTTC. It encodes CASSTGPTRNEQFF. The rearrangement uses TRBV11-2 and TRBJ2-1; tentatively, D is TRBD1 (6 bases). Trimming took 5 bases from V and 6 from J, leaving 14 bases between them. The CDR3 totals 14 residues. Germline values: CDR1 SGHAT, CDR2 FQNNGV.

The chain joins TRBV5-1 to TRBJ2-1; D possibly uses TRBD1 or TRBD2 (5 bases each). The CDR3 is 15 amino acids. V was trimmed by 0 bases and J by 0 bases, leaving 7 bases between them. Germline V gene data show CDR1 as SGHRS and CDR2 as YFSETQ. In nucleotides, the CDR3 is TGCGCCAGCAGCTTGGGGGACCTCTCCTACAATGAGCAGTTCTTC. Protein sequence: CASSLGDLSYNEQFF. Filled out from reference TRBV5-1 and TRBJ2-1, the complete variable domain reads KAGVTQTPRYLIKTRGQQVTLSCSPISGHRSVSWYQQTPGQGLQFLFEYFSETQRNKGNFPGRFSGRQFSNSRSEMNVSTLELGDSALYLCASSLGDLSYNEQFFGPGTRLTVL.